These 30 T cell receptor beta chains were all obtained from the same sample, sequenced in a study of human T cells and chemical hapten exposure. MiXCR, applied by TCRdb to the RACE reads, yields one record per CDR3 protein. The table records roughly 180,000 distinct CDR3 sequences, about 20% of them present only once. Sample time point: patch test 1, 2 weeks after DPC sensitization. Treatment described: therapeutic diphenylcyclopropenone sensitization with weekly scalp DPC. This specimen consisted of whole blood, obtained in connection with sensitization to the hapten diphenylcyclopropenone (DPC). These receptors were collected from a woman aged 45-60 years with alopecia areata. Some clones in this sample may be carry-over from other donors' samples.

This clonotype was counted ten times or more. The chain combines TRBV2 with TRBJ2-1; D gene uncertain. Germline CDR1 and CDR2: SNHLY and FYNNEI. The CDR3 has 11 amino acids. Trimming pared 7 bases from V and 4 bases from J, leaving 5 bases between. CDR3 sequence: CASTPYNEQFF. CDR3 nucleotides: TGTGCCAGCACCCCATACAATGAGCAGTTCTTC. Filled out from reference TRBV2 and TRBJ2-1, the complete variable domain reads EPEVTQTPSHQVTQMGQEVILRCVPISNHLYFYWYRQILGQKVEFLVSFYNNEISEKSEIFDDQFSVERPDGSNFTLKIRSTKLEDSAMYFCASTPYNEQFFGPGTRLTVL.

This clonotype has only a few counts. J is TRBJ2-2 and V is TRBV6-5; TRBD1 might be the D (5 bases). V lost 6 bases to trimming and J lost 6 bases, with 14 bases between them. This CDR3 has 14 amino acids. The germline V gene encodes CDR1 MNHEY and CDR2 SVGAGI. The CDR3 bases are TGTGCCAGCAGACGGATAGGGGTTCCCGGGGAGCTGTTTTTT. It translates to CASRRIGVPGELFF.

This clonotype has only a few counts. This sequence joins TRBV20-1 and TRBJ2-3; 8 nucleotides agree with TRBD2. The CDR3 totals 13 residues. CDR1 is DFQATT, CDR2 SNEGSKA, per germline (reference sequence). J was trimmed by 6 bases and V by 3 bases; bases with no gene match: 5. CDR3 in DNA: TGCAGTGCTAGTCCTGGCGGGAGGGATACGCAGTATTTT. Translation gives CSASPGGRDTQYF.

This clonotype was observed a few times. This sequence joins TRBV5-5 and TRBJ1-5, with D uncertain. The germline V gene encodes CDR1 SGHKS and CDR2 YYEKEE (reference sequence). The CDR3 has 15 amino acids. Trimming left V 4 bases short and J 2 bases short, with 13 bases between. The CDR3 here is CASSVTGGGNQPQHF. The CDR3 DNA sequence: TGTGCCAGCAGCGTCACGGGTGGAGGCAATCAGCCCCAGCATTTT.

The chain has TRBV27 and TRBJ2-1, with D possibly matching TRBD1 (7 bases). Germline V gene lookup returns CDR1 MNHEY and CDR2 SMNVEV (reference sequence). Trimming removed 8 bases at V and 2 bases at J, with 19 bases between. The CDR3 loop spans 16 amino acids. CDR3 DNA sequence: TGTGCCAGCGCCAAGGAGGGGGCAGTCCCCTACAATGAGCAGTTCTTC. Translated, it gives CASAKEGAVPYNEQFF.

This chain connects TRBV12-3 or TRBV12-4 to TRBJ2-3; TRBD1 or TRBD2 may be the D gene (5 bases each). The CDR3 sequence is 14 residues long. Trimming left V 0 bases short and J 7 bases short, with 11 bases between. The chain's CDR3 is CASSLAHGANTQYF. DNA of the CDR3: TGTGCCAGCAGTTTAGCGCACGGGGCGAATACGCAGTATTTT.

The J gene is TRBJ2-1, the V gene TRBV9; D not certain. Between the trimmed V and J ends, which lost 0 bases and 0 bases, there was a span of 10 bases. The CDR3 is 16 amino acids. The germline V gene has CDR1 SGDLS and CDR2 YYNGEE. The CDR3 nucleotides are TGTGCCAGCAGCGTAGTATCCTGGGTCTCCTACAATGAGCAGTTCTTC. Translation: CASSVVSWVSYNEQFF.

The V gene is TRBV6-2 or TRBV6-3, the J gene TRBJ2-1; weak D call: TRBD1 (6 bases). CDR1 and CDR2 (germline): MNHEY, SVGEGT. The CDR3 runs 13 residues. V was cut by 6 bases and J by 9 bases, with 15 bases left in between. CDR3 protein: CASRSGEVPEQFF. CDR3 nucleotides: TGTGCCAGCAGATCAGGGGAAGTTCCTGAGCAGTTCTTC.

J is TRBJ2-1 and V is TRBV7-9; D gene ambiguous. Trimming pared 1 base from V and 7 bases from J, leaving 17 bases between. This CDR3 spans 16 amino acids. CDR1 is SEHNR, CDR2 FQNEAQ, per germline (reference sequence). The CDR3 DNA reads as TGTGCCAGCAGCTTAGTGACGACGAAAAGAGCGAATGAGCAGTTCTTC. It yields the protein CASSLVTTKRANEQFF. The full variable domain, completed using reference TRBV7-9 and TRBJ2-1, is DTGVSQNPRHKITKRGQNVTFRCDPISEHNRLYWYRQTLGQGPEFLTYFQNEAQLEKSRLLSDRFSAERPKGSFSTLEIQRTEQGDSAMYLCASSLVTTKRANEQFFGPGTRLTVL.

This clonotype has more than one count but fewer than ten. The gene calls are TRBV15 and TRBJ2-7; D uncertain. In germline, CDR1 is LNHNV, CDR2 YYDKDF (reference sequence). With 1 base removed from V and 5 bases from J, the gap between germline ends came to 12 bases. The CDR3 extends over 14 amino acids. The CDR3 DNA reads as TGTGCCACCAGCAGAGCAGGCAGGTCCCACGAGCAGTACTTC. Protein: CATSRAGRSHEQYF.

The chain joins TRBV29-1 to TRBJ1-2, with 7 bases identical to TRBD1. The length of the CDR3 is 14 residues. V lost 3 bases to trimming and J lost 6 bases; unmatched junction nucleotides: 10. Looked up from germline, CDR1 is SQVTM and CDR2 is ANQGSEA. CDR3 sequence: CSVDPNRGMDGYTF. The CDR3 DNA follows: TGCAGCGTTGATCCAAACAGGGGAATGGATGGCTACACCTTC.

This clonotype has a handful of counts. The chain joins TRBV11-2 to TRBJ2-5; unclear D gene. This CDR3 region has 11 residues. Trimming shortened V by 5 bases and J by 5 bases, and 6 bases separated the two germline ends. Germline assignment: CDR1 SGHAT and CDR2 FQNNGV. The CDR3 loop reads CASSTRETQYF. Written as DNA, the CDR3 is TGTGCCAGCAGCACCCGGGAGACCCAGTACTTC.

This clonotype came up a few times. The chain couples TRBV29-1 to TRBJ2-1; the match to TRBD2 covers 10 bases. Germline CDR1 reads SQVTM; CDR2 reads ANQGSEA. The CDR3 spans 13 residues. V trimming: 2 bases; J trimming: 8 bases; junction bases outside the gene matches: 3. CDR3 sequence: CSVERLAGDEQFF. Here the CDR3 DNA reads TGCAGCGTTGAACGTCTAGCGGGAGATGAGCAGTTCTTC.

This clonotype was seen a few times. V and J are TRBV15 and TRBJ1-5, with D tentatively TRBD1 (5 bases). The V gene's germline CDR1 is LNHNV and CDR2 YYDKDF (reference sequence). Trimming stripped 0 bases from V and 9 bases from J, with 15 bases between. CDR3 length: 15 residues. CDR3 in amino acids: CATSRDRGDLGPQHF. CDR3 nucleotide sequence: TGTGCCACCAGCAGAGATCGCGGGGACTTAGGGCCCCAGCATTTT.

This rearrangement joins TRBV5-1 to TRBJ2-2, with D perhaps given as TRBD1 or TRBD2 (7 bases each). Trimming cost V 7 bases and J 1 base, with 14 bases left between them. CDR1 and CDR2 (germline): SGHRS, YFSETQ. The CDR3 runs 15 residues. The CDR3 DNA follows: TGCGCCAGCCGGGGAGGGGGCCTGAACACCGGGGAGCTGTTTTTT. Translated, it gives CASRGGGLNTGELFF.

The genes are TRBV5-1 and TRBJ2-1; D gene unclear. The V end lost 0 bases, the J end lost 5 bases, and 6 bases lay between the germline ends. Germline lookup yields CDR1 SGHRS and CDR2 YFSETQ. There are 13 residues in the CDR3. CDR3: CASSLGSHNEQFF. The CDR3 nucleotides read TGCGCCAGCAGCTTGGGGTCCCACAATGAGCAGTTCTTC. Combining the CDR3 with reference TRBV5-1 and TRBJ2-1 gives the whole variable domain KAGVTQTPRYLIKTRGQQVTLSCSPISGHRSVSWYQQTPGQGLQFLFEYFSETQRNKGNFPGRFSGRQFSNSRSEMNVSTLELGDSALYLCASSLGSHNEQFFGPGTRLTVL.

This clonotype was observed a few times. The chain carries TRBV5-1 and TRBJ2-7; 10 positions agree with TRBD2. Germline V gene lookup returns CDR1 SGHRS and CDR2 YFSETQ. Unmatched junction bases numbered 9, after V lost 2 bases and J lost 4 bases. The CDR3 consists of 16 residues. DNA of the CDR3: TGCGCCAGCAGCTTCGATACGACTAGCGGGCTTTACGAGCAGTACTTC. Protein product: CASSFDTTSGLYEQYF.

The CDR3 protein is CASSLLRPGQGVAAQETQYF. The CDR3 DNA follows: TGCGCCAGCAGCTTGCTCCGACCGGGACAGGGTGTAGCGGCGCAAGAGACCCAGTACTTC. J is TRBJ2-5 and V is TRBV5-1, with 9 nucleotides matching TRBD1. V trimming: 1 base; J trimming: 2 bases; junction bases outside the gene matches: 18. The CDR3 consists of 20 residues. Germline lookup yields CDR1 SGHRS and CDR2 YFSETQ.

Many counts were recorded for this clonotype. Here the CDR3 reads CASSLGQNTGELFF. The CDR3 DNA reads as TGCGCCAGCAGCTTGGGACAGAACACCGGGGAGCTGTTTTTT. V is TRBV5-1 and J is TRBJ2-2, with D hard to call. Germline V gene data show CDR1 as SGHRS and CDR2 as YFSETQ. V lost 0 bases to trimming and J lost 1 base, with 4 bases between them. The CDR3 length is 14 residues. The variable domain in full, completed from reference TRBV5-1 and TRBJ2-2, reads KAGVTQTPRYLIKTRGQQVTLSCSPISGHRSVSWYQQTPGQGLQFLFEYFSETQRNKGNFPGRFSGRQFSNSRSEMNVSTLELGDSALYLCASSLGQNTGELFFGEGSRLTVL.

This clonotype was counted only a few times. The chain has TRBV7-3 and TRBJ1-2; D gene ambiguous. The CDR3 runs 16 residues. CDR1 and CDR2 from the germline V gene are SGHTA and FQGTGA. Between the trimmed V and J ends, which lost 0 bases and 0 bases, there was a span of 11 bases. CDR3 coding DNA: TGTGCCAGCAGCTTAACGGGCACAGCCTCTAACTATGGCTACACCTTC. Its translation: CASSLTGTASNYGYTF.

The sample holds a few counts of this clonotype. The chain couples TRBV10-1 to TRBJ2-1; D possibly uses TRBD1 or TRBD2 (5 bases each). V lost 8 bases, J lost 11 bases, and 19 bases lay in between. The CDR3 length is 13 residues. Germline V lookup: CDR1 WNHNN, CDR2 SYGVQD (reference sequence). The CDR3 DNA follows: TGCGCCAGCGCGCCGTTGCCCCGGGGCAAGCAGTTCTTC. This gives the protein CASAPLPRGKQFF.

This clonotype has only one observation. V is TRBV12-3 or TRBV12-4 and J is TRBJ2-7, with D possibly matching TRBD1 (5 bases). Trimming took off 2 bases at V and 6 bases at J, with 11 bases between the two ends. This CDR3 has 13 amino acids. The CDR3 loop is CASSLLQRGEQYF. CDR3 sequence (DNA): TGTGCCAGCAGTTTACTCCAAAGGGGCGAGCAGTACTTC.

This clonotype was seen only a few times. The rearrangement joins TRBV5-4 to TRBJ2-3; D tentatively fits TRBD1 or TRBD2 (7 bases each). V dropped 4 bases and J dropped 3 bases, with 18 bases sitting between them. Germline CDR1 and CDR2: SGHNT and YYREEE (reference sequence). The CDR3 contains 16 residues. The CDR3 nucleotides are TGTGCCAGCAGCCCTCTGGGCCAGGGGGGGACAGATACGCAGTATTTT. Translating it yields CASSPLGQGGTDTQYF.

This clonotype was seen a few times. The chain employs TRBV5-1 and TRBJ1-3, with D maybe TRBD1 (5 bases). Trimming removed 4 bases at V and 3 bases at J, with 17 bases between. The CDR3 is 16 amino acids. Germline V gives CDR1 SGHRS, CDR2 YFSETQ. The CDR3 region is CASSGTDLGLGNTIYF. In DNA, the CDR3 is TGCGCCAGCAGCGGGACCGACTTAGGGCTTGGAAACACCATATATTTT.

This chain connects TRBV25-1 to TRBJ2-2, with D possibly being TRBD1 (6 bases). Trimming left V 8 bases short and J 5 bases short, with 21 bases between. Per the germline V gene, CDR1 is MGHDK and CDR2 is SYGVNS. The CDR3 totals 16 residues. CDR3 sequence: CASQGQGSTGTGELFF. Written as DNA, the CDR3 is TGTGCCAGCCAGGGGCAGGGGTCGACTGGTACCGGGGAGCTGTTTTTT.

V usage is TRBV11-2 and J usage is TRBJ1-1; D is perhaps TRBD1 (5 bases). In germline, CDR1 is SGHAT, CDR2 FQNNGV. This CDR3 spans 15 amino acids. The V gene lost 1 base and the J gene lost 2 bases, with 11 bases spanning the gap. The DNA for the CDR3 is TGTGCCAGCAGCTTAGCTCTACAGGTTAACACTGAAGCTTTCTTT. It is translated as CASSLALQVNTEAFF.

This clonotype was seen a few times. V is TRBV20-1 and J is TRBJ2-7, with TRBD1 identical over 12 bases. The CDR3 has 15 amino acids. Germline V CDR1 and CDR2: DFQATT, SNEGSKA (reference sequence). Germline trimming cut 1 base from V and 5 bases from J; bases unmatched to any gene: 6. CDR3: CSARVRDRGLDEQYF. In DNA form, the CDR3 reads TGCAGTGCTAGAGTCCGGGACAGGGGGCTAGACGAGCAGTACTTC.

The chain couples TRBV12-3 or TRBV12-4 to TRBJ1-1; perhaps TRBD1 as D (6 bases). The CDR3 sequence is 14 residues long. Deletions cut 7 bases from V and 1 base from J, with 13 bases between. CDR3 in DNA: TGTGCCAGCACCCAACAGGGTAAGAACACTGAAGCTTTCTTT. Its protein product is CASTQQGKNTEAFF.

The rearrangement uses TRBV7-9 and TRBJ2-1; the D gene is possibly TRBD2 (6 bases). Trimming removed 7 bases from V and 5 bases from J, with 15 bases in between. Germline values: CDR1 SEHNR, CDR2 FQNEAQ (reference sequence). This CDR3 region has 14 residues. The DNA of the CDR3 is TGTGCCAGCAACTGGGGGGTCCAGAACAATGAGCAGTTCTTC. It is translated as CASNWGVQNNEQFF. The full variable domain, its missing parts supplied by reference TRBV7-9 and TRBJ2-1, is DTGVSQNPRHKITKRGQNVTFRCDPISEHNRLYWYRQTLGQGPEFLTYFQNEAQLEKSRLLSDRFSAERPKGSFSTLEIQRTEQGDSAMYLCASNWGVQNNEQFFGPGTRLTVL.

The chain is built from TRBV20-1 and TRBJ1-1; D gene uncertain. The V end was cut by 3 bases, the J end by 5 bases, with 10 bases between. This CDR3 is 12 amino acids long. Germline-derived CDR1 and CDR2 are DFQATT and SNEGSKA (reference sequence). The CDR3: CSAREEGTEAFF. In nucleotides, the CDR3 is TGCAGTGCTAGGGAGGAGGGAACTGAAGCTTTCTTT.